The entry that follows covers one T cell receptor (beta chain) sequence. Some clones are missing from TCRdb's copy, which holds only in-frame ones; the method was immunoSEQ multiplex PCR. The table records about 32,000 clones, 84% of them present only once. This specimen belongs to a study of PD-L1 blockade in urothelial cancer. Per the germline V gene, CDR1 is MNHEY and CDR2 is SMNVEV (reference sequence). V shed 3 bases and J shed 7 bases, with 12 bases lying between them. This CDR3 comprises 13 residues. The receptor was derived from a man aged 55 to 70 with urothelial cancer. The chain links TRBV27 to TRBJ1-1; no firm D call. The source was PBMCs, collected around atezolizumab (anti-PD-L1) treatment. The CDR3 coding sequence is TGTGCCAGCAGTTTCTTTCCAGACTTTGAAGCTTTCTTT. Translated, it gives CASSFFPDFEAFF.